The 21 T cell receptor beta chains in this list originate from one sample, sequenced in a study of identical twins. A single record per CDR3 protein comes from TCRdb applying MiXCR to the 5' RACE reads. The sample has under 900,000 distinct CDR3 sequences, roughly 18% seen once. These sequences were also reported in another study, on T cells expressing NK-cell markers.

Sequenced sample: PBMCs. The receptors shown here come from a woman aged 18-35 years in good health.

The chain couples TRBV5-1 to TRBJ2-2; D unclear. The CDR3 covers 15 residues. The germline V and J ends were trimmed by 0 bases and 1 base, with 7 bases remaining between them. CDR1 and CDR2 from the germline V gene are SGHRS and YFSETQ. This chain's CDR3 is CASSLVLQNTGELFF. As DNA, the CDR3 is TGCGCCAGCAGCTTGGTCCTTCAGAACACCGGGGAGCTGTTTTTT.

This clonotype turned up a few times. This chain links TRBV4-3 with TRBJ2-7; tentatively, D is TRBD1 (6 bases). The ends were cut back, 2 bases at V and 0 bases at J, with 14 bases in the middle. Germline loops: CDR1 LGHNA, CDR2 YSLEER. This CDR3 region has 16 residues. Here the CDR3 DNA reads TGCGCCAGCAGCCAATCTCCGGGACACCTCTCCTACGAGCAGTACTTC. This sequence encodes CASSQSPGHLSYEQYF.

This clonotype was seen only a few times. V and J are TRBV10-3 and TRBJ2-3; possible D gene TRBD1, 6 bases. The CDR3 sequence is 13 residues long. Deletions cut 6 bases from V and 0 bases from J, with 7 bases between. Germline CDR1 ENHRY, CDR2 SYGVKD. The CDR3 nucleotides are TGTGCCATCAGGGGGGCCAGCACAGATACGCAGTATTTT. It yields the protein CAIRGASTDTQYF.

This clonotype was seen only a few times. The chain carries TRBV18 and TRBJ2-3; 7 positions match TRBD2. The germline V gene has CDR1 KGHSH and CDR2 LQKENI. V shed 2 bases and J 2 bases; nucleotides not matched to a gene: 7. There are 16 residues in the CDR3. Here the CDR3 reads CASSPRASGLTDTQYF. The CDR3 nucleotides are TGTGCCAGCTCACCAAGGGCTAGCGGACTCACAGATACGCAGTATTTT. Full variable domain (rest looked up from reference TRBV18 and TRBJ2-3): NAGVMQNPRHLVRRRGQEARLRCSPMKGHSHVYWYRQLPEEGLKFMVYLQKENIIDESGMPKERFSAEFPKEGPSILRIQQVVRGDSAAYFCASSPRASGLTDTQYFGPGTRLTVL.

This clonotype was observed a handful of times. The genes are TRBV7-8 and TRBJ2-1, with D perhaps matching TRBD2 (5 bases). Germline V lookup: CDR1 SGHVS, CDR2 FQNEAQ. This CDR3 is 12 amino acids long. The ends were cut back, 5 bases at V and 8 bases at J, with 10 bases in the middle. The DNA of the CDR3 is TGTGCCAGCAGCCGATACGGGGATGAGCAGTTCTTC. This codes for CASSRYGDEQFF. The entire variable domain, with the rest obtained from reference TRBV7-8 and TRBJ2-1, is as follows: GAGVSQSPRYKVAKRGQDVALRCDPISGHVSLFWYQQALGQGPEFLTYFQNEAQLDKSGLPSDRFFAERPEGSVSTLKIQRTQQEDSAVYLCASSRYGDEQFFGPGTRLTVL.

Written as DNA, the CDR3 is TGCGCCAGCAGCTTAATAGGGGGGCATGAGCAGTTCTTC. Protein product: CASSLIGGHEQFF. This sequence joins TRBV5-1 and TRBJ2-1, with D perhaps matching TRBD1 or TRBD2 (6 bases each). With 2 bases removed from V and 8 bases from J, the gap between germline ends came to 11 bases. The V gene's germline CDR1 is SGHRS and CDR2 YFSETQ. This CDR3 comprises 13 residues.

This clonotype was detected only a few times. CDR3 region: CASSQWVTSWSYNEQFF. In DNA form, the CDR3 reads TGTGCCAGCAGCCAATGGGTTACTAGCTGGTCCTACAATGAGCAGTTCTTC. This chain joins TRBV3-1 and TRBJ2-1; D is possibly TRBD2 (6 bases). CDR1 LGHDT and CDR2 YNNKEL come from the germline V gene (reference sequence). Trimming left V 2 bases short and J 1 base short, with 15 bases between. This CDR3 contains 17 residues.

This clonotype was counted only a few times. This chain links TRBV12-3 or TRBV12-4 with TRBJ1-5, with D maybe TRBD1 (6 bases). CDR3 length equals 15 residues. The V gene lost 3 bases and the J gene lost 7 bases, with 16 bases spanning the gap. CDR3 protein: CASSFATGNGQPQHF. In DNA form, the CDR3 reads TGTGCCAGCAGTTTCGCAACAGGGAACGGGCAGCCCCAGCATTTT.

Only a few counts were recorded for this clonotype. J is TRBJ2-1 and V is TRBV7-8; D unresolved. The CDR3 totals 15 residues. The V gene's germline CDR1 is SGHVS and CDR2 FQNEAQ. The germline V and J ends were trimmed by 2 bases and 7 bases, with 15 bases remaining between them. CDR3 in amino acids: CASSLKFGAWNEQFF. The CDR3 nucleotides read TGTGCCAGCAGCTTAAAGTTCGGAGCTTGGAATGAGCAGTTCTTC.

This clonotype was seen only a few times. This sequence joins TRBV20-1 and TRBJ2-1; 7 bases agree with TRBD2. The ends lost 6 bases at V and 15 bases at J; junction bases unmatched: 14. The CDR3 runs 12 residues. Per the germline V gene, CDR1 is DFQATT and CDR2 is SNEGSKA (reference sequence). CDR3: CSALPGGGQGFF. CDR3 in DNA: TGCAGTGCCCTCCCGGGGGGAGGGCAGGGGTTCTTC.

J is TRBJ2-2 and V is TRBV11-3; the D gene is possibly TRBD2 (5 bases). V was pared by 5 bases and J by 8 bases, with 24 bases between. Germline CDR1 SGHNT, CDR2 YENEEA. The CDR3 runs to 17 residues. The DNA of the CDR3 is TGTGCCAGCAGCCGGGGTGGACTTCGCCGCCCTGGAGGGGAGCTGTTTTTT. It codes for CASSRGGLRRPGGELFF. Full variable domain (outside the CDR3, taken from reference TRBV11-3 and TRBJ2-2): EAGVVQSPRYKIIEKKQPVAFWCNPISGHNTLYWYLQNLGQGPELLIRYENEEAVDDSQLPKDRFSAERLKGVDSTLKIQPAELGDSAVYLCASSRGGLRRPGGELFFGEGSRLTVL.

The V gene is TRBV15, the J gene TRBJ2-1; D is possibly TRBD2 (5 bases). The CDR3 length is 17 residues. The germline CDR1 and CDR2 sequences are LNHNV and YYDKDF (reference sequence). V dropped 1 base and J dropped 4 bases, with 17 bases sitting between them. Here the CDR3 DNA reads TGTGCCACCAGCAGAGGGGTGGAGGACGGCTTTTACAATGAGCAGTTCTTC. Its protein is CATSRGVEDGFYNEQFF.

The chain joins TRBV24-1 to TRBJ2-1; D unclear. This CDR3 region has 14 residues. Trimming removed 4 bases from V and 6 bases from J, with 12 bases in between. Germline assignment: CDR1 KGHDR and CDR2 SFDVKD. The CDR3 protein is CATSDRLQSNEQFF. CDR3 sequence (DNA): TGTGCCACCAGTGACCGCTTACAGAGCAATGAGCAGTTCTTC.

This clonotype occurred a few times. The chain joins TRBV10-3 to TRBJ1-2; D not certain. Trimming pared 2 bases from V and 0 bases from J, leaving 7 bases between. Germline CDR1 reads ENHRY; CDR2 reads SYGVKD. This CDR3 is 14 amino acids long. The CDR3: CAISERVANYGYTF. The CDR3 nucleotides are TGTGCCATCAGTGAGAGAGTAGCTAACTATGGCTACACCTTC.

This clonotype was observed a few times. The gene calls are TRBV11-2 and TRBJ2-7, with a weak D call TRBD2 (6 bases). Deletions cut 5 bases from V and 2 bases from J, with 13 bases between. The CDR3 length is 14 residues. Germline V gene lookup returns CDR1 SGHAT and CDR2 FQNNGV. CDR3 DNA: TGTGCCAGCAGCCCCCCGGGGGAGGCCTACGAGCAGTACTTC. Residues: CASSPPGEAYEQYF.

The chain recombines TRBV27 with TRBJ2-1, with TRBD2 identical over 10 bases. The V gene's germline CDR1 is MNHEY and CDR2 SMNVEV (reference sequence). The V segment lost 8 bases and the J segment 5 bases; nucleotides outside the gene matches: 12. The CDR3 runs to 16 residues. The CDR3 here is CASSGLAVLSDNEQFF. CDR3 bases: TGTGCCAGCTCAGGACTAGCGGTCCTATCAGACAATGAGCAGTTCTTC.

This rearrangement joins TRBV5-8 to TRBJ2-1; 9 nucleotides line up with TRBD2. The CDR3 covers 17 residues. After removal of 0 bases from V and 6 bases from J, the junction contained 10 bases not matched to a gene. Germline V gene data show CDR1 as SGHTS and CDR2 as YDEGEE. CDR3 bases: TGTGCCAGCAGCTTGGCCCTGAGAGCGGGAGGATTCAATGAGCAGTTCTTC. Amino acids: CASSLALRAGGFNEQFF.

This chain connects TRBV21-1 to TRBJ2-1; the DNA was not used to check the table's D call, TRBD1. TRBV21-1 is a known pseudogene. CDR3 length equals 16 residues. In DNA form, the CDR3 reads TGTGCCAGCAGTTCGCCCCGGACAGGACGGGCCAATGAGCAGTTCTTC. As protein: CASSSPRTGRANEQFF.

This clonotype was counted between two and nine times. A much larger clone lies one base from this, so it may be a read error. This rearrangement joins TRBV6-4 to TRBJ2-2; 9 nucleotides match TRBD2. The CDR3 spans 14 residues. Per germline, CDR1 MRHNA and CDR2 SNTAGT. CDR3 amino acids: CASSGSGSGGELSF. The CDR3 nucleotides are TGTGCCAGCAGTGGTAGCGGGAGCGGCGGGGAGCTGTCTTTT.

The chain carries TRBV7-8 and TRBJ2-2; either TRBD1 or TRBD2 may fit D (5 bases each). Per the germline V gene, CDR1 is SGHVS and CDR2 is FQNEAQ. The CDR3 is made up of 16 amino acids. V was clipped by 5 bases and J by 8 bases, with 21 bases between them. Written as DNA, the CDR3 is TGTGCCAGCAGCCCACCCGAGGGACCGTTCAGTGGGGAGCTGTTTTTT. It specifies CASSPPEGPFSGELFF.

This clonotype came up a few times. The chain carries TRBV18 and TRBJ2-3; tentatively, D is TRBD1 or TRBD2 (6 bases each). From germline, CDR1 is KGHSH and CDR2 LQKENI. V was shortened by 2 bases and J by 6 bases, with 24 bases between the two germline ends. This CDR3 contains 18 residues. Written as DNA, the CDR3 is TGTGCCAGCTCACCAGAACCACCCGGGGGCACGAGAGTTGATACGCAGTATTTT. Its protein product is CASSPEPPGGTRVDTQYF.